Shown below are 23 T cell receptor beta chains from a single sample sequenced in a study of cytomegalovirus exposure and HLA in healthy donors. Clones were read by immunoSEQ multiplex PCR, and TCRdb kept only the in-frame ones, dropping some. The table lists approximately 190,000 clones, around 84% of them singletons. The source material was PBMCs. Receptors were obtained from a man aged 18-30 years in good health and CMV-seropositive.

Written as DNA, the CDR3 is TGTGCCAGCAGCTTACGAACCGGGACAGGGAGGGTTGCAGATACGCAGTATTTT. Translation: CASSLRTGTGRVADTQYF. The rearrangement joins TRBV5-6 to TRBJ2-3; 9 bases fit TRBD1. In germline, CDR1 is SGHDT, CDR2 YYEEEE. With 2 bases clipped from V and 4 bases from J, the junction kept 14 bases outside the gene matches. The CDR3 sequence is 18 residues long.

The rearrangement uses TRBV19 and TRBJ1-1; the D is unclear. Germline CDR1 LNHDA, CDR2 SQIVND (reference sequence). V lost 1 base to trimming and J lost 8 bases, with 8 bases between them. The CDR3 runs to 12 residues. Here the CDR3 DNA reads TGTGCCAGTAGTATAGGCGCAGGAGAAGCTTTCTTT. Encoded protein: CASSIGAGEAFF.

The chain has TRBV15 and TRBJ1-2, with 11 bases lining up with TRBD1. V trimming: 3 bases; J trimming: 6 bases; junction bases outside the gene matches: 3. The CDR3 extends over 14 amino acids. In germline, CDR1 is LNHNV, CDR2 YYDKDF (reference sequence). The CDR3 reads CATSRDRGLDGYTF. The CDR3 nucleotides read TGTGCCACCAGCAGGGACAGGGGGCTCGATGGCTACACCTTC. Full variable domain (remainder filled in from reference TRBV15 and TRBJ1-2): DAMVIQNPRYQVTQFGKPVTLSCSQTLNHNVMYWYQQKSSQAPKLLFHYYDKDFNNEADTPDNFQSRRPNTSFCFLDIRSPGLGDTAMYLCATSRDRGLDGYTFGSGTRLTVV.

V gene TRBV19 combines with J gene TRBJ2-7, with D perhaps TRBD1 (5 bases). The V gene lost 5 bases and the J gene lost 3 bases, with 20 bases spanning the gap. In germline, CDR1 is LNHDA, CDR2 SQIVND (reference sequence). The CDR3 covers 16 residues. CDR3 nucleotides: TGTGCCAGTAGTCCTTGGGGCAGGACGGTCCACTACGAGCAGTACTTC. Protein: CASSPWGRTVHYEQYF.

The rearrangement uses TRBV2 and TRBJ2-1, with D uncertain. The CDR3 totals 11 residues. Deletions cut 6 bases from V and 4 bases from J, with 4 bases between. Germline V gives CDR1 SNHLY, CDR2 FYNNEI. CDR3 amino acids: CASSRYNEQFF. In DNA, the CDR3 is TGTGCCAGCAGCCGGTACAATGAGCAGTTCTTC.

The V gene is TRBV7-3, the J gene TRBJ2-1; 7 bases agree with TRBD2. Germline CDR1 and CDR2: SGHTA and FQGTGA. V gave up 3 bases and J gave up 4 bases; unmatched junction bases: 3. The CDR3 is made up of 14 amino acids. CDR3 coding DNA: TGTGCCAGCAGCTTGTTTAGCGGGTACAATGAGCAGTTCTTC. It specifies CASSLFSGYNEQFF.

This chain joins TRBV5-1 and TRBJ2-5; no clear D. Trimming pared 4 bases from V and 3 bases from J, leaving 10 bases between. Germline-derived CDR1 and CDR2 are SGHRS and YFSETQ. This CDR3 has 13 residues. The DNA for the CDR3 is TGCGCCAGCAGCAAGATGTCGGAAGAGACCCAGTACTTC. Amino acids: CASSKMSEETQYF.

The CDR3 reads CAIRSGTENSYEQYF. The CDR3 DNA reads TGTGCCATCAGATCCGGGACTGAAAACTCCTACGAGCAGTACTTC. The chain carries TRBV10-3 and TRBJ2-7, with D perhaps TRBD2 (6 bases). Germline CDR1 ENHRY, CDR2 SYGVKD. V was shortened by 6 bases and J by 0 bases, with 15 bases between the two germline ends. The CDR3 length is 15 residues.

The gene calls are TRBV7-8 and TRBJ1-5, with D possibly being TRBD1 (6 bases). Germline-derived CDR1 and CDR2 are SGHVS and FQNEAQ. The CDR3 runs 13 residues. V lost 3 bases to trimming and J lost 6 bases, with 9 bases between them. CDR3 bases: TGTGCCAGCAGCTTGGGGGCCGCTCAGCCCCAGCATTTT. This gives the protein CASSLGAAQPQHF.

The chain joins TRBV11-2 to TRBJ2-7; possible D gene TRBD2, 6 bases. Germline V CDR1 and CDR2: SGHAT, FQNNGV. This CDR3 has 15 residues. Trimming took 8 bases from V and 0 from J, leaving 17 bases between them. CDR3 in amino acids: CASCRARGGSYEQYF. Written as DNA, the CDR3 is TGTGCCAGCTGCCGGGCTAGGGGAGGCTCCTACGAGCAGTACTTC.

The rearrangement joins TRBV12-5 to TRBJ1-2; TRBD1 agrees at 11 bases. V gave up 5 bases and J gave up 0 bases; unmatched junction bases: 2. This CDR3 comprises 15 residues. Per the germline V gene, CDR1 is LGHNT and CDR2 is FRNRAP. The CDR3, as DNA: TGTGCTAGTGGTGGGACAGGGGGGCCTAACTATGGCTACACCTTC. Protein: CASGGTGGPNYGYTF.

The V and J genes are TRBV6-6 and TRBJ1-1, with D hard to call. V lost 1 base to trimming and J lost 3 bases, with 6 bases between them. From germline, CDR1 is MNHNY and CDR2 SVGAGI (reference sequence). CDR3 length equals 13 residues. The CDR3 DNA reads as TGTGCCAGCAGTTACTGGGAGGACACTGAAGCTTTCTTT. Residues: CASSYWEDTEAFF.

The J gene is TRBJ2-5, the V gene TRBV5-1; 8 positions match TRBD2. Looked up from germline, CDR1 is SGHRS and CDR2 is YFSETQ. The CDR3 has 15 amino acids. The V and J ends lost 4 bases and 5 bases, in that order; junction bases with no gene match: 10. CDR3 residues: CASSDAGLGAETQYF. CDR3 DNA sequence: TGCGCCAGCAGCGACGCGGGACTAGGGGCGGAGACCCAGTACTTC.

The chain is built from TRBV5-1 and TRBJ2-1; 11 bases fit TRBD2. Germline V gene lookup returns CDR1 SGHRS and CDR2 YFSETQ. With V trimmed by 0 bases and J by 9 bases, 11 bases remained unmatched. This CDR3 has 17 residues. CDR3 DNA: TGCGCCAGCAGCTTGGGAAGTACTAGCGGGAGAATCGGTGAGCAGTTCTTC. Its translation: CASSLGSTSGRIGEQFF.

This chain joins TRBV10-2 and TRBJ1-1; D uncertain. V dropped 0 bases and J dropped 4 bases, with 9 bases sitting between them. The CDR3 is 14 residues long. Germline CDR1 WSHSY, CDR2 SAAADI. For the CDR3, the DNA is TGCGCCAGCAGTGAGTCGGCTCCCCGCACTGAAGCTTTCTTT. This translates into CASSESAPRTEAFF.

This clone showed up just once. The V and J genes are TRBV4-3 and TRBJ2-3, with 10 bases that match TRBD2. CDR1 is LGHNA and CDR2 is YSLEER in the germline V gene. The CDR3 length is 15 residues. V lost 4 bases, J lost 6 bases, and 7 bases stayed unmatched. The DNA for the CDR3 is TGCGCCAGCAGCCCGACCGGACTAGCGGACGATACGCAGTATTTT. Its translation: CASSPTGLADDTQYF.

The V call is TRBV6-5, the J call TRBJ1-5, with a tentative D call TRBD1 (5 bases). Trimming left V 6 bases short and J 4 bases short, with 13 bases between. Germline V lookup: CDR1 MNHEY, CDR2 SVGAGI. The CDR3 has 14 amino acids. Here the CDR3 reads CASSQGMGNQPQHF. As DNA, the CDR3 is TGTGCCAGCAGCCAGGGCATGGGAAATCAGCCCCAGCATTTT.

V and J are TRBV19 and TRBJ2-7; 8 nucleotides line up with TRBD1. CDR1 is LNHDA, CDR2 SQIVND, per germline (reference sequence). This CDR3 spans 13 amino acids. Losses at the gene ends were 5 bases for V and 3 bases for J; bases not matched to a gene: 3. Here the CDR3 reads CASSGTGGYEQYF. The CDR3 DNA reads TGTGCCAGTAGTGGGACAGGTGGCTACGAGCAGTACTTC.

The chain carries TRBV15 and TRBJ1-2; the match to TRBD1 covers 7 bases. The V segment lost 6 bases and the J segment 0 bases; nucleotides outside the gene matches: 1. The CDR3 sequence is 13 residues long. Germline CDR1 is LNHNV and CDR2 is YYDKDF (reference sequence). The CDR3 loop reads CATSTGANYGYTF. CDR3 coding DNA: TGTGCCACCAGTACAGGGGCTAACTATGGCTACACCTTC.

The chain is built from TRBV29-1 and TRBJ2-3; D call uncertain. This CDR3 is 11 amino acids long. The V and J ends lost 6 bases and 1 base respectively, with 5 bases between them. Germline CDR1 and CDR2: SQVTM and ANQGSEA. The CDR3 loop is CSVVRTDTQYF. The CDR3 nucleotides are TGCAGCGTCGTCCGCACAGATACGCAGTATTTT.

The rearrangement links TRBV19 to TRBJ2-4; TRBD1 might be the D (6 bases). Germline lookup yields CDR1 LNHDA and CDR2 SQIVND (reference sequence). Trimming took 5 bases from V and 0 from J, leaving 14 bases between them. CDR3 length equals 16 residues. This CDR3 reads CASSPSGGLAKNIQYF. The CDR3 nucleotides are TGTGCCAGTAGTCCAAGTGGGGGCCTAGCCAAAAACATTCAGTACTTC.

The rearrangement uses TRBV7-2 and TRBJ2-1, with D possibly TRBD1 on 6 matching bases. Trimming stripped 3 bases from V and 0 bases from J, with 9 bases between. Germline CDR1 is SGHTA and CDR2 is FQGNSA. This CDR3 spans 15 amino acids. CDR3 amino acids: CASSFVRGSYNEQFF. Here the CDR3 DNA reads TGTGCCAGCAGCTTCGTCAGGGGCTCCTACAATGAGCAGTTCTTC.

V gene TRBV7-6 combines with J gene TRBJ2-7; 7 nucleotides line up with TRBD2. Unmatched junction bases numbered 6, after V lost 3 bases and J lost 7 bases. The CDR3 is 13 amino acids. Germline V lookup: CDR1 SGHVS, CDR2 FNYEAQ. The CDR3: CASSFTPGGEQYF. The CDR3 DNA follows: TGTGCCAGCAGCTTTACTCCGGGGGGAGAGCAGTACTTC.